This record concerns one TCR beta chain sequence. This specimen comes from a study of blood T cell repertoires in COVID-19. The overall study: From the United States, Italy and Spain came samples of acute and convalescent COVID-19. PBMCs, B-cell-depleted T cells, or T cells provided the cDNA or gDNA that made up the material.

The CDR3 is 12 residues long. Trimming left V 7 bases short and J 1 base short, with 10 bases between. The germline CDR1 and CDR2 sequences are SQVTM and ANQGSEA. The repertoire was sequenced with immunoSEQ multiplex PCR; TCRdb's copy has only in-frame clones and lacks some. Here the sample spans 110,000 to 150,000 clones, roughly 84% being singletons. The specimen was peripheral blood. The source is a human donor in a cohort sampled during active COVID-19. J is TRBJ1-1 and V is TRBV29-1; D not resolved. The CDR3 protein is CSGGRRNTEAFF. The CDR3 DNA reads as TGCAGCGGTGGGAGACGGAACACTGAAGCTTTCTTT.